This passage covers 19 T cell receptor beta chains from one sample sequenced in a study of read filtering for tumor transcriptome and immune sequencing. This library used around 400 ng RNA and molecular barcoded adaptors spanning alpha/delta and beta/gamma chains. One entry per CDR3 protein results from TCRdb running MiXCR on the reads. The sample has 45,000 to 55,000 distinct CDR3 sequences; 12% are singletons. Material for sequencing was a population of CD138-negative cells sorted from bone marrow. These receptor sequences come from a donor over 35 with multiple myeloma.

This clonotype was observed a handful of times. The rearrangement links TRBV6-5 to TRBJ1-2, with TRBD1 matching 7 bases. There are 16 residues in the CDR3. V shed 4 bases and J 6 bases; nucleotides not matched to a gene: 14. The germline V gene has CDR1 MNHEY and CDR2 SVGAGI. Here the CDR3 reads CASSSPFTGVKNGYTF. Written as DNA, the CDR3 is TGTGCCAGCAGTTCTCCCTTTACAGGGGTCAAGAATGGCTACACCTTC.

This clonotype was observed at least ten times. The chain recombines TRBV6-1 with TRBJ2-1; 7 bases line up with TRBD2. V shed 8 bases, J shed 9 bases, and the junction held 13 bases outside the gene matches. The CDR3 has 14 amino acids. Germline lookup yields CDR1 MNHNS and CDR2 SASEGT. The CDR3 here is CASPRTGGPGEQFF. CDR3 in DNA: TGTGCCAGCCCCAGAACGGGAGGCCCCGGTGAGCAGTTCTTC.

This clonotype was counted ten times or more. This sequence joins TRBV7-9 and TRBJ2-7; 7 bases are a match to TRBD2. V dropped 5 bases and J dropped 1; count of bases not matched to a gene: 8. The CDR3 loop spans 15 amino acids. Germline CDR1 SEHNR, CDR2 FQNEAQ (reference sequence). CDR3 bases: TGTGCCAGCAGCCCTGCGTGGGACTATTCCTACGAGCAGTACTTC. Amino acids: CASSPAWDYSYEQYF.

The chain carries TRBV7-9 and TRBJ1-3; TRBD1 matches 9 bases. This CDR3 has 15 residues. The trim removed 5 bases at V and 3 bases at J, leaving 5 bases unmatched. Germline CDR1 and CDR2: SEHNR and FQNEAQ (reference sequence). The DNA for the CDR3 is TGTGCCAGCAGCCCAAGGACAGGGGTTGGAAACACCATATATTTT. Its protein product is CASSPRTGVGNTIYF. Filled out from reference TRBV7-9 and TRBJ1-3, the complete variable domain reads DTGVSQNPRHKITKRGQNVTFRCDPISEHNRLYWYRQTLGQGPEFLTYFQNEAQLEKSRLLSDRFSAERPKGSFSTLEIQRTEQGDSAMYLCASSPRTGVGNTIYFGEGSWLTVV.

This clonotype has ten or more counts. V and J are TRBV29-1 and TRBJ2-3; D not certain. The CDR3 loop spans 13 amino acids. V shed 1 base and J shed 0 bases, with 5 bases lying between them. Germline V gene lookup returns CDR1 SQVTM and CDR2 ANQGSEA. CDR3 residues: CSVEGESTDTQYF. CDR3 in DNA: TGCAGCGTTGAAGGGGAAAGCACAGATACGCAGTATTTT.

This clonotype was counted many times. V usage is TRBV9 and J usage is TRBJ2-2, with D perhaps TRBD1 or TRBD2 (7 bases each). V was cut by 6 bases and J by 4 bases, with 19 bases left in between. This CDR3 comprises 16 residues. Germline V CDR1 and CDR2: SGDLS, YYNGEE. CDR3 DNA: TGTGCCAGCACCCCAGGGGGGGGAGCAAGCACCGGGGAGCTGTTTTTT. This encodes CASTPGGGASTGELFF.

This clonotype was found many times. The V gene is TRBV7-2, the J gene TRBJ2-7; D gene uncertain. Germline V gene sequence: CDR1 SGHTA, CDR2 FQGNSA. V gave up 2 bases and J gave up 6 bases, with 8 bases separating them. The CDR3 contains 12 residues. CDR3 loop: CASSLRWSEQYF. For the CDR3, the DNA is TGTGCCAGCAGCTTACGATGGTCCGAGCAGTACTTC. Filled out from reference TRBV7-2 and TRBJ2-7, the complete variable domain reads GAGVSQSPSNKVTEKGKDVELRCDPISGHTALYWYRQSLGQGLEFLIYFQGNSAPDKSGLPSDRFSAERTGGSVSTLTIQRTQQEDSAVYLCASSLRWSEQYFGPGTRLTVT.

There are many counts of this clonotype. Given a much more abundant clone one base away, this may be a read error. The chain couples TRBV11-2 to TRBJ2-1; 9 bases fit TRBD1. CDR1 is SGHAT and CDR2 is FQNNGV in the germline V gene. This CDR3 spans 15 amino acids. Losses at the gene ends were 5 bases for V and 12 bases for J; bases not matched to a gene: 14. CDR3 DNA: TGTGCCAGCAGCACCCGGGACAGGGACCTTGCTGGGCAGTTCTTC. This codes for CASSTRDRDLAGQFF. Full variable domain (rest looked up from reference TRBV11-2 and TRBJ2-1): EAGVAQSPRYKIIEKRQSVAFWCNPISGHATLYWYQQILGQGPKLLIQFQNNGVVDDSQLPKDRFSAERLKGVDSTLKIQPAKLEDSAVYLCASSTRDRDLAGQFFGPGTRLTVL.

Concerning this clonotype itself: The junction does not match germline at one end; this may be a read error. This sequence joins TRBV7-7 and TRBJ2-5; 8 bases are shared with TRBD2. The CDR3 loop spans 15 amino acids. The germline CDR1 and CDR2 sequences are SSHAT and FNYEAQ (reference sequence). The CDR3 protein is CASSLGFLAGETQYF. CDR3 in DNA: TGTGCTAGCAGCTTAGGCTTCCTAGCGGGAGAGACCCAGTACTTC.

This clonotype was recorded at least ten times. The chain joins TRBV29-1 to TRBJ1-5, with 7 bases identical to TRBD1. J was trimmed by 3 bases and V by 7 bases; bases with no gene match: 3. Looked up from germline, CDR1 is SQVTM and CDR2 is ANQGSEA. This CDR3 comprises 12 residues. CDR3 region: CSAGQVNQPQHF. CDR3 nucleotides: TGCAGCGCAGGACAGGTCAATCAGCCCCAGCATTTT. The whole variable domain, filled in from reference TRBV29-1 and TRBJ1-5, reads SAVISQKPSRDICQRGTSLTIQCQVDSQVTMMFWYRQQPGQSLTLIATANQGSEATYESGFVIDKFPISRPNLTFSTLTVSNMSPEDSSIYLCSAGQVNQPQHFGDGTRLSIL.

This clonotype was seen at least ten times. The DNA of the CDR3 is TGCGCCAGCAGCTTGGTGGCGGGGGCCAATGAGCAGTTCTTC. Its translation: CASSLVAGANEQFF. This chain joins TRBV5-1 and TRBJ2-1, with D possibly being TRBD2 (7 bases). Between the trimmed V and J ends, which lost 0 bases and 6 bases, there was a span of 10 bases. Germline CDR1 and CDR2: SGHRS and YFSETQ. The CDR3 is made up of 14 amino acids. Full variable domain (missing parts from reference TRBV5-1 and TRBJ2-1): KAGVTQTPRYLIKTRGQQVTLSCSPISGHRSVSWYQQTPGQGLQFLFEYFSETQRNKGNFPGRFSGRQFSNSRSEMNVSTLELGDSALYLCASSLVAGANEQFFGPGTRLTVL.

This clonotype has a count of ten or more. V gene TRBV11-2 combines with J gene TRBJ2-6, with D unclear. This CDR3 region has 15 residues. Looked up from germline, CDR1 is SGHAT and CDR2 is FQNNGV. Deletions cut 1 base from V and 1 base from J, with 5 bases between. The CDR3 is CASSLGPSGANVLTF. DNA for the CDR3: TGTGCCAGCAGCTTAGGCCCATCTGGGGCCAACGTCCTGACTTTC.

This clonotype has a handful of counts. The chain joins TRBV7-9 to TRBJ2-5, with 15 positions matching TRBD2. The CDR3 covers 19 residues. CDR1 and CDR2 from the germline V gene are SEHNR and FQNEAQ (reference sequence). The V and J ends lost 4 bases and 3 bases, in that order; junction bases with no gene match: 12. Here the CDR3 DNA reads TGTGCCAGCAGCTCAAGATGGGGACTAGCGGGAGGCAATGAAGAGACCCAGTACTTC. The encoded protein is CASSSRWGLAGGNEETQYF.

In its sample, this clonotype was seen a few times. One base away lies a much larger clone, so this may be a sequencing read error. The chain combines TRBV7-9 with TRBJ2-3; 8 bases line up with TRBD2. Germline V gives CDR1 SEHNR, CDR2 FQNEAQ (reference sequence). V gave up 3 bases and J gave up 6 bases; unmatched junction bases: 11. The CDR3 totals 16 residues. CDR3 bases: TGTGCCAGCAGCTTTAGCGGGGTCACAGCACTCGATACGCAGTATTTT. Amino acids: CASSFSGVTALDTQYF.

Concerning this clonotype: A read error is possible here, since a much larger clone lies one base away. The rearrangement uses TRBV7-3 and TRBJ2-3; D unclear. The CDR3 runs 14 residues. Germline values: CDR1 SGHTA, CDR2 FQGTGA. The CDR3: CASSLSKVTDTQCF. CDR3 bases: TGTGCCAGCAGCTTATCCAAGGTCACAGATACGCAGTGTTTT.

This clonotype was observed a handful of times. This may be a read error: a much more frequent sequence differs by one nucleotide. J is TRBJ2-3 and V is TRBV28; possible D gene TRBD1, 6 bases. Germline CDR1 reads MDHEN; CDR2 reads SYDVKM. CDR3 length equals 13 residues. The CDR3 DNA reads as TGTGCCAGCAGGGACAGTAGCACAGATGCGCAGTATTTT. It is translated as CASRDSSTDAQYF.

This clonotype was counted a few times. A read error may explain this, as a much larger clone is one base away. Without the conserved terminal phenylalanine or tryptophan, this CDR3 likely stems from a read error. The chain links TRBV29-1 to TRBJ2-1, with 10 bases matching TRBD2. Germline-derived CDR1 and CDR2 are SQVTM and ANQGSEA. CDR3 length equals 13 residues. The V segment lost 6 bases and the J segment 4 bases; nucleotides outside the gene matches: 3. CDR3 loop: CSVGLAPYNEQFL. The CDR3 bases are TGCAGCGTGGGACTAGCGCCTTACAATGAGCAGTTCCTC.

In this sample, this clonotype turned up many times. The J gene is TRBJ1-1, the V gene TRBV2; no clear D. This CDR3 is built from 14 residues. V was cut by 3 bases and J by 0 bases, with 8 bases left in between. Germline V lookup: CDR1 SNHLY, CDR2 FYNNEI. CDR3 region: CASSESQVNTEAFF. DNA for the CDR3: TGTGCCAGCAGTGAGTCGCAGGTGAACACTGAAGCTTTCTTT.

The CDR3 loop reads CASSQGSANSGNTIYF. CDR3 nucleotide sequence: TGCGCCAGCAGCCAAGGTTCTGCCAATTCTGGAAACACCATATATTTT. The chain joins TRBV4-1 to TRBJ1-3; the D is unclear. The CDR3 spans 16 residues. Germline V gene lookup returns CDR1 MGHRA and CDR2 YSYEKL. V lost 1 base to trimming and J lost 1 base, with 11 bases between them.